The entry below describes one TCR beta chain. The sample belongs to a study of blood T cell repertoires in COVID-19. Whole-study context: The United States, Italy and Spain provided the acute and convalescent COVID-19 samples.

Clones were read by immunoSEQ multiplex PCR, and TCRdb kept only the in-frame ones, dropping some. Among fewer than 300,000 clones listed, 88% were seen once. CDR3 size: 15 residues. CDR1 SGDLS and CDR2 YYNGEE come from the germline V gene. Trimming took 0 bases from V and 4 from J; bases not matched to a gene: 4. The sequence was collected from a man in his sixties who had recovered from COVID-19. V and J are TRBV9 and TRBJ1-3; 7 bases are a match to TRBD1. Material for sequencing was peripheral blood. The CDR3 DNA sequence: TGTGCCAGCAGCGTAGAGGGACAGTCAGGAAACACCATATATTTT. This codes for CASSVEGQSGNTIYF.